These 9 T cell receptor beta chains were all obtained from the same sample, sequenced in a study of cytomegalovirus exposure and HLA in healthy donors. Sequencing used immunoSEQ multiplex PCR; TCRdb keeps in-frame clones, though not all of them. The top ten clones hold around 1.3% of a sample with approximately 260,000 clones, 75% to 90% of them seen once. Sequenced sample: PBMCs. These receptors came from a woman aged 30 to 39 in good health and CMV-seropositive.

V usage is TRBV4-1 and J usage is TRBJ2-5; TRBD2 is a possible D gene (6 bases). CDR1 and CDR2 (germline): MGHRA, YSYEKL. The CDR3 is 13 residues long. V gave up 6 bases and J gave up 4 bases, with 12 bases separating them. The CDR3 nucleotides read TGCGCCAGCAGTTGGCGGGACTTAGAGACCCAGTACTTC. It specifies CASSWRDLETQYF.

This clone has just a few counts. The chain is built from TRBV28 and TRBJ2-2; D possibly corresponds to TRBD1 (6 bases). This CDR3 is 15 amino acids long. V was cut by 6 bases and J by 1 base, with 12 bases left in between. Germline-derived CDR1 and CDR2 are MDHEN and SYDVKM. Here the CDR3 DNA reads TGTGCCAGCAGATTGAGGGGGAGGAACACCGGGGAGCTGTTTTTT. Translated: CASRLRGRNTGELFF.

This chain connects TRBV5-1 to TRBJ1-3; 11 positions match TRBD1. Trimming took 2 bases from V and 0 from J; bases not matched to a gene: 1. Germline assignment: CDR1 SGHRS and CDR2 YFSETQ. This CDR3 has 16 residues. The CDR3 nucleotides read TGCGCCAGCAGCTTCGGGACAGGGGGCTCTGGAAACACCATATATTTT. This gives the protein CASSFGTGGSGNTIYF.

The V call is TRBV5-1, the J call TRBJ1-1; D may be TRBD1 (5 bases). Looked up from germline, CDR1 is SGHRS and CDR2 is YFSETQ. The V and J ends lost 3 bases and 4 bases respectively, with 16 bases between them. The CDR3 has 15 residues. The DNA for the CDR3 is TGCGCCAGCAGCTCGGGTGGGGGGTCGGGCACTGAAGCTTTCTTT. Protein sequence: CASSSGGGSGTEAFF. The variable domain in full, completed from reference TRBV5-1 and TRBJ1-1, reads KAGVTQTPRYLIKTRGQQVTLSCSPISGHRSVSWYQQTPGQGLQFLFEYFSETQRNKGNFPGRFSGRQFSNSRSEMNVSTLELGDSALYLCASSSGGGSGTEAFFGQGTRLTVV.

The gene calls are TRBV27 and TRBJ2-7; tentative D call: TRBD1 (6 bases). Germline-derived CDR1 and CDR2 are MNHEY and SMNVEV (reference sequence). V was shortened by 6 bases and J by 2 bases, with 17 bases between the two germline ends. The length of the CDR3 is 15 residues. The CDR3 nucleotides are TGTGCCAGCAGGCGCGGACAGTCCTTCACCTACGAGCAGTACTTC. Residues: CASRRGQSFTYEQYF.

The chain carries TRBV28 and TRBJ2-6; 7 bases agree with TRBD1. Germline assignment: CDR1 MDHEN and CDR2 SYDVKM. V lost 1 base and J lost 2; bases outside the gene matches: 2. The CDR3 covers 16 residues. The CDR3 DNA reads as TGTGCCAGCAGTTTATCTACAGGGGCTGGGGCCAACGTCCTGACTTTC. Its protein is CASSLSTGAGANVLTF.

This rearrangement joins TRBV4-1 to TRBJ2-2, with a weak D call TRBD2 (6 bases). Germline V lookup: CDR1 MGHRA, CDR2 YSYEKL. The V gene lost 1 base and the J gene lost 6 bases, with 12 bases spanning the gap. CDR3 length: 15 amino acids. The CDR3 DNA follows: TGCGCCAGCAGCCAAGGCCGGCGGGGCGCCGGGGAGCTGTTTTTT. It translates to CASSQGRRGAGELFF.

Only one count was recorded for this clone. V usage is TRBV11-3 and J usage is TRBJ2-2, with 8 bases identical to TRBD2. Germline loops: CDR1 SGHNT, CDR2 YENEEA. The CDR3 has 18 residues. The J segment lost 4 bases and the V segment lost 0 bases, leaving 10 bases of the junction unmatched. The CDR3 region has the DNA TGTGCCAGCAGCTTAGATCGTGGAGCGGGAGCAAGCACCGGGGAGCTGTTTTTT. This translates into CASSLDRGAGASTGELFF.

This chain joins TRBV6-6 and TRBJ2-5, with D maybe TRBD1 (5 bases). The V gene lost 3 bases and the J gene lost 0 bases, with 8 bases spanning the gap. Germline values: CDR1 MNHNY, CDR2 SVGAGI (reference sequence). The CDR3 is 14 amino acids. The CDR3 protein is CASSYDSYQETQYF. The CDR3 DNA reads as TGTGCCAGCAGTTATGACAGCTACCAAGAGACCCAGTACTTC.